A selection of T cell receptor beta chains follows, all from one sample in a study of patients with pleural tuberculosis. One entry per CDR3 protein results from TCRdb running MiXCR on the reads. The sample records around 50,000 distinct CDR3 sequences, 6% to 9.5% being singletons. The receptor source for this set is a human donor with pleural tuberculosis. Both conserved end residues are part of each CDR3. Only part of the rows carry a size: once, few, many, or a class if the clone is expanded.

size: many
J: TRBJ2-3
V: TRBV11-2
CDR3: CASSLNQFTDTQYF

size: few
J: TRBJ2-6
V: TRBV19
CDR3: CASSIGESSGANVLTF

size: many
J: TRBJ2-2
V: TRBV10-3
CDR3: CAIARNSQGTGELFF

size: medium-sized
J: TRBJ2-1
V: TRBV4-2
CDR3: CASSQETSAANNEQFF

size: many
J: TRBJ2-1
V: TRBV20-1
CDR3: CSARESGRARNEQFF

size: many
J: TRBJ1-3
V: TRBV6-2/TRBV6-3
CDR3: CASSRQNTIYF

size: many
J: TRBJ1-5
V: TRBV7-2
CDR3: CASSLAWAQPQHF

size: many
J: TRBJ2-1
V: TRBV5-1
CDR3: CASSLMGQGFDEQFF

size: -
J: TRBJ1-3
V: TRBV12-5
CDR3: CASGRDGNTIYF

size: many
J: TRBJ2-5
V: TRBV6-1
CDR3: CASSRTSGQETQYF

size: many
J: TRBJ1-1
V: TRBV14
CDR3: CASSISNTEAFF

size: many
J: TRBJ1-2
V: TRBV11-2
CDR3: CASSPRDRFFYGYTF

size: many
J: TRBJ1-5
V: TRBV11-1
CDR3: CASSFGFEGQPQHF

size: -
J: TRBJ2-1
V: TRBV19
CDR3: CASSISTSGTNNEQFF

size: many
J: TRBJ1-5
V: TRBV25-1
CDR3: CASSTPWQAHGQPQHF

size: few
J: TRBJ2-3
V: TRBV12-3/TRBV12-4
CDR3: CASSLFQFTDTQYF

size: many
J: TRBJ1-2
V: TRBV25-1
CDR3: CASSDFLEDGYTF

size: many
J: TRBJ2-3
V: TRBV11-2
CDR3: CASRLPGLGTDTQYF

size: -
J: TRBJ2-5
V: TRBV10-3
CDR3: CAISESGDGETQYF

size: few
J: TRBJ1-2
V: TRBV5-6
CDR3: CASSFFQGPYGYTF

size: -
J: TRBJ2-5
V: TRBV7-9
CDR3: CASSTVETQYF

size: medium-sized
J: TRBJ1-3
V: TRBV20-1
CDR3: CSARDRGTPHTIYF

size: many
J: TRBJ2-1
V: TRBV19
CDR3: CASSSGMSSYNEQFF

size: many
J: TRBJ2-3
V: TRBV2
CDR3: CASSELRGTPDTQYF

size: many
J: TRBJ2-7
V: TRBV6-7
CDR3: CASSYGTSYEQYF

size: -
J: TRBJ2-5
V: TRBV10-3
CDR3: CAISGTGGAETQYF

size: -
J: TRBJ2-2
V: TRBV29-1
CDR3: CSAGQGPAGELFF

size: many
J: TRBJ2-3
V: TRBV6-1
CDR3: CASSRTPRGDTQYF

size: many
J: TRBJ2-1
V: TRBV5-1
CDR3: CASSSTGTEDYNEQFF

size: many
J: TRBJ2-1
V: TRBV10-3
CDR3: CAIKLGGLWDNEQFF

size: many
J: TRBJ1-6
V: TRBV4-1
CDR3: CASSTQLTSPLHF

size: many
J: TRBJ1-2
V: TRBV7-2
CDR3: CASSLAPGTGTGYTF

size: many
J: TRBJ2-1
V: TRBV29-1
CDR3: CSVIDSYNEQFF

size: -
J: TRBJ2-7
V: TRBV20-1
CDR3: CSARIGTSGRYEQYF

size: -
J: TRBJ1-1
V: TRBV11-2
CDR3: CASSLDGSGVRTEAFF

size: -
J: TRBJ2-2
V: TRBV20-1
CDR3: CSASVPQGGELFF

size: many
J: TRBJ1-5
V: TRBV2
CDR3: CASNRDGSNQPQHF

size: many
J: TRBJ2-7
V: TRBV7-1
CDR3: CASSSGLALPSYEQYF

size: -
J: TRBJ2-7
V: TRBV3-1
CDR3: CASSRRAGHEQYF

size: many
J: TRBJ2-5
V: TRBV20-1
CDR3: CSARAPGQGAQETQYF

size: -
J: TRBJ1-5
V: TRBV18
CDR3: CASSKELHRDSNQPQHF

size: -
J: TRBJ1-5
V: TRBV19
CDR3: CASSFGQAHNQPQHF

size: many
J: TRBJ2-6
V: TRBV20-1
CDR3: CSAREGANVLTF

size: many
J: TRBJ1-5
V: TRBV11-2
CDR3: CASSPLQGGQPQHF

size: -
J: TRBJ1-1
V: TRBV29-1
CDR3: CSVDPGGTEAFF